A selection of T cell receptor beta chains follows, all from one sample in a study of T cells after yellow fever vaccination. From the 5' RACE reads, TCRdb called clonotypes with MiXCR, one entry per CDR3 protein. The sample holds some 400,000 distinct CDR3 sequences, around 6.4% seen once. Sequencing used PBMCs, obtained 5 days after the yellow fever booster vaccination. These receptors were obtained from a young man who received the YFV17D yellow fever vaccine. Each CDR3 is given with its conserved first and last residue. The order of the fields is D gene, V gene, J gene, clone size, CDR3 DNA, CDR3 protein. D genes are given only for firm matches. The size of a clone is reported for some rows only, either as once, few or many, or as a class for expanded clones.

>.|TRBV5-1|TRBJ2-7|many
TGCGCCAGCAGCCTCCGGAGCGAGCAGTACTTC
CASSLRSEQYF
>.|TRBV7-9|TRBJ2-5|.
TGTGCCAGCAACCCTCCAACAGGGACCCAAGAGACCCAGTACTTC
CASNPPTGTQETQYF
>.|TRBV7-9|TRBJ2-7|.
TGTGCCAGCAGCCCCAGGGGTCCCCCCAATTACGAGCAGTACTTC
CASSPRGPPNYEQYF
>TRBD2|TRBV19|TRBJ2-7|.
TGTGCCAGTAGTACTGCCGGACTAGTCTCCTACGAGCAGTACTTC
CASSTAGLVSYEQYF
>.|TRBV9|TRBJ1-2|few
TGTGCCAGCCGCAGCCGAACTAACTATGGCTACACCTTC
CASRSRTNYGYTF
>TRBD1|TRBV4-3|TRBJ2-5|few
TGCGCCAGCAGCCGAAGAGTCTGGACAGGTCAAGAGACCCAGTACTTC
CASSRRVWTGQETQYF
>.|TRBV5-1|TRBJ2-3|many
TGCGCCAGCAGCTCCGATAGGCTGGGTTCCCCAGATACGCAGTATTTT
CASSSDRLGSPDTQYF
>.|TRBV20-1|TRBJ2-1|many
TGCAGTGCTAGACCCGTAGGGGTTAGCTCCTACAATGAGCAGTTCTTC
CSARPVGVSSYNEQFF
>TRBD1|TRBV24-1|TRBJ2-3|many
TGTGCCACCAGTGATTTGAGGGGGACAGGGGGGAAAGATACGCAGTATTTT
CATSDLRGTGGKDTQYF
>.|TRBV20-1|TRBJ2-2|.
TGCAGTGCCAGCCACCTCGGGGGGCCCGGGGAGCTGTTTTTT
CSASHLGGPGELFF
>TRBD2|TRBV5-1|TRBJ2-1|few
TGCGCCAGCAGCTTTGGACTAGCGGGAGGGGGGAAATACAATGAGCAGTTCTTC
CASSFGLAGGGKYNEQFF
>TRBD1|TRBV20-1|TRBJ1-5|few
TGCAGTGCAAGGGGACAGGCCCTGAATCAGCCCCAGCATTTT
CSARGQALNQPQHF
>.|TRBV24-1|TRBJ1-5|.
TGTGCCACCAGTGATGAGTGGAGCAATCAGCCCCAGCATTTT
CATSDEWSNQPQHF
>.|TRBV20-1|TRBJ1-5|.
TGCAGTGCTAGAGATCACGGGGGGGCGCGGGATCAGCCCCAGCATTTT
CSARDHGGARDQPQHF
>TRBD1|TRBV5-6|TRBJ1-5|few
TGTGCCAGCAGCTTGGAGGGGGCGAGGAATCAGCCCCAGCATTTT
CASSLEGARNQPQHF
>.|TRBV7-2|TRBJ2-2|few
TGTGCCAGCAGCTTAATGACTACTAACACCGGGGAGCTGTTTTTT
CASSLMTTNTGELFF
>TRBD2|TRBV6-2/TRBV6-3|TRBJ2-6|.
TGTGCCAGCAGACTAGCGGGCCTCTCTGGGGCCAACGTCCTGACTTTC
CASRLAGLSGANVLTF
>.|TRBV12-3/TRBV12-4|TRBJ2-7|many
TGTGCCAGCAGTTTAGGGGCTTGGCAGTACTTC
CASSLGAWQYF
>.|TRBV11-1|TRBJ2-6|few
TGTGCCAGCAGCTTAACCATGGGTAGGGTCTCCGGGGCCAACGTCCTGACTTTC
CASSLTMGRVSGANVLTF
>TRBD1|TRBV20-1|TRBJ2-6|.
TGCAGTGCTCGAGGACAGGCCCTTACCGGGGCCAACGTCCTGACTTTC
CSARGQALTGANVLTF
>TRBD2|TRBV5-1|TRBJ2-7|.
TGCGCCAGCAACGGGGGGGGGGGCTCCTACGAGCAGTACTTC
CASNGGGGSYEQYF
>.|TRBV6-5|TRBJ2-1|many
TGTGCCAGCAGTTATGACGGGCCTCGGGATGAGCAGTTCTTC
CASSYDGPRDEQFF
>.|TRBV6-1|TRBJ1-1|.
TGTGCCAGCAGAAAAAAAATGAACACTGAAGCTTTCTTT
CASRKKMNTEAFF
>TRBD2|TRBV20-1|TRBJ2-1|few
TGCAGTGCTAGAGAGGTTAGCGGGAGCTCCTACAATGAGCAGTTCTTC
CSAREVSGSSYNEQFF
>TRBD2|TRBV18|TRBJ2-4|.
TGTGCCAGCTCACCACCGAGGACTAGCGGGAGCCAAAACATTCAGTACTTC
CASSPPRTSGSQNIQYF
>TRBD2|TRBV5-8|TRBJ2-2|few
TGTGCCAGCAGCCAGCCAAGCGGGAGGGCCGGGTCCGGGGAGCTGTTTTTT
CASSQPSGRAGSGELFF
>TRBD1|TRBV6-5|TRBJ2-4|many
TGTGCCAGCAGTTCGGGGACAGGGGGTGTCAACATTCAGTACTTC
CASSSGTGGVNIQYF
>.|TRBV5-1|TRBJ2-3|.
TGCGCCAGCCGGATCGCAGGGGTATCAGATACGCAGTATTTT
CASRIAGVSDTQYF